Following are 29 T cell receptor beta chains from one sample sequenced in a study of blood T cell repertoires in COVID-19 (dated by TCRdb to 2020 to 2022). Receptors were amplified or captured by the immunoSEQ multiplex PCR assay. The table was pulled from immuneACCESS by TCRdb, which kept in-frame rearrangements only. Such tables lose some clones; where checked, under half of the loss comes from unresolved V genes, and the rest has no known cause. In all, the sample holds about half a million clones, and 70% to 90% of those were seen once. The leading ten clones occupy under 4% of the sample. The sample taken for sequencing was peripheral blood. These receptors were taken from a human donor in a cohort sampled during active COVID-19.

The rearrangement joins TRBV5-6 to TRBJ2-1, with 14 bases fitting TRBD2. J lost 2 bases, V lost 2 bases, and 6 bases had no gene match. This CDR3 contains 18 residues. Germline V lookup: CDR1 SGHDT, CDR2 YYEEEE. DNA for the CDR3: TGTGCCAGCAGCTTAGGGACTAGCGGGAGAGGCCCCTACAATGAGCAGTTCTTC. It translates to CASSLGTSGRGPYNEQFF.

J is TRBJ2-7 and V is TRBV5-1; TRBD2 aligns across 10 bases. The germline V gene encodes CDR1 SGHRS and CDR2 YFSETQ. This CDR3 has 14 amino acids. V dropped 3 bases and J dropped 4; count of bases not matched to a gene: 4. The CDR3: CASSSSGSVYEQYF. CDR3 DNA: TGCGCCAGCAGCTCTAGCGGGAGTGTTTACGAGCAGTACTTC.

This clone was picked up one time. CDR3 protein: CASSPRTSGAGELFF. Written as DNA, the CDR3 is TGTGCCAGCAGCCCTCGGACTAGCGGGGCCGGGGAGCTGTTTTTT. This sequence joins TRBV9 and TRBJ2-2; 12 bases are shared with TRBD2. V dropped 4 bases and J dropped 6; count of bases not matched to a gene: 4. Looked up from germline, CDR1 is SGDLS and CDR2 is YYNGEE. The CDR3 contains 15 residues.

The chain has TRBV5-1 and TRBJ2-3, with a tentative D call TRBD2 (6 bases). The CDR3 is 18 residues long. Per the germline V gene, CDR1 is SGHRS and CDR2 is YFSETQ. V lost 3 bases and J 4 bases, leaving 24 bases between the germline ends. This chain's CDR3 is CASSSQGRSGKVADTQYF. CDR3 DNA sequence: TGCGCCAGCAGCTCGCAAGGGAGGTCGGGTAAGGTGGCAGATACGCAGTATTTT.

The chain combines TRBV19 with TRBJ2-4; a possible D gene is TRBD1 (5 bases). Germline V lookup: CDR1 LNHDA, CDR2 SQIVND (reference sequence). The ends were cut back, 9 bases at V and 2 bases at J, with 11 bases in the middle. The CDR3 is 13 residues long. The DNA for the CDR3 is TGTGCCAGCCTCCAGGGCCCCAAAAACATTCAGTACTTC. Its translation: CASLQGPKNIQYF.

The rearrangement links TRBV20-1 to TRBJ1-2; D is ambiguous. Germline V gene data show CDR1 as DFQATT and CDR2 as SNEGSKA (reference sequence). V lost 4 bases to trimming and J lost 7 bases, with 10 bases between them. This CDR3 has 11 amino acids. CDR3 bases: TGCAGTGCTACACCAGGAGGTGGCTACACCTTC. As protein: CSATPGGGYTF.

The genes are TRBV6-5 and TRBJ1-2; D may be TRBD1 (5 bases). This CDR3 contains 13 residues. Trimming pared 7 bases from V and 4 bases from J, leaving 13 bases between. The germline CDR1 and CDR2 sequences are MNHEY and SVGAGI. This chain's CDR3 is CASIYQGTYGYTF. The CDR3, as DNA: TGTGCCAGCATATATCAGGGTACCTATGGCTACACCTTC.

The chain employs TRBV24-1 and TRBJ2-1; possibly TRBD2 for D (5 bases). V was clipped by 4 bases and J by 7 bases, with 10 bases between them. Germline V lookup: CDR1 KGHDR, CDR2 SFDVKD. CDR3 length: 13 amino acids. The CDR3 spells CATSDLTKNEQFF. In nucleotides, the CDR3 is TGTGCCACCAGTGACCTGACTAAAAATGAGCAGTTCTTC.

The chain is built from TRBV6-4 and TRBJ2-1, with D possibly being TRBD1 (5 bases). Germline CDR1 reads MRHNA; CDR2 reads SNTAGT. The CDR3 loop spans 13 amino acids. V lost 5 bases, J lost 5 bases, and 10 bases lay in between. The CDR3, as DNA: TGTGCCAGCAGTAGGGGTCCCGACAATGAGCAGTTCTTC. Its protein product is CASSRGPDNEQFF.

The V gene is TRBV28, the J gene TRBJ2-7; D uncertain. The CDR3 has 12 residues. The V gene's germline CDR1 is MDHEN and CDR2 SYDVKM. V dropped 5 bases and J dropped 3 bases, with 8 bases sitting between them. As DNA, the CDR3 is TGTGCCAGCAGTATCCAATTCTACGAGCAGTACTTC. Amino acids: CASSIQFYEQYF.

This rearrangement joins TRBV7-2 to TRBJ1-1; 7 nucleotides align to TRBD1. There are 12 residues in the CDR3. J lost 8 bases, V lost 4 bases, and 4 bases had no gene match. Germline-derived CDR1 and CDR2 are SGHTA and FQGNSA. The CDR3 DNA sequence: TGTGCCAGCAGCTCACAGGGGAAGGAAGCTTTCTTT. This translates into CASSSQGKEAFF.

This rearrangement joins TRBV7-8 to TRBJ1-2; no clear D. Trimming removed 2 bases from V and 4 bases from J, with 14 bases in between. The CDR3 is 15 residues long. Germline CDR1 and CDR2: SGHVS and FQNEAQ. The DNA for the CDR3 is TGTGCCAGCAGCTTATATCCGCGGGATTCCTATGGCTACACCTTC. Amino acids: CASSLYPRDSYGYTF.

V usage is TRBV3-1 (or the pseudogene TRBV3-2) and J usage is TRBJ2-6; 7 positions agree with TRBD1. Germline V gives CDR1 LGHDT, CDR2 YNNKEL (reference sequence). The trim removed 4 bases at V and 0 bases at J, leaving 9 bases unmatched. The length of the CDR3 is 18 residues. The CDR3 DNA sequence: TGTGCCAGCAGCCGTTCCGGGACAGCTTTCTCTGGGGCCAACGTCCTGACTTTC. Translation: CASSRSGTAFSGANVLTF.

The rearrangement links TRBV4-1 to TRBJ2-1; 11 bases match TRBD2. The V segment lost 1 base and the J segment 2 bases; nucleotides outside the gene matches: 7. This CDR3 comprises 18 residues. The germline V gene has CDR1 MGHRA and CDR2 YSYEKL. The CDR3 DNA sequence: TGCGCCAGCAGCCAAGCTGGTACTAGCGGGAGTCCCTACAATGAGCAGTTCTTC. It specifies CASSQAGTSGSPYNEQFF.

The chain is built from TRBV5-4 and TRBJ2-5, with 7 bases matching TRBD2. The V segment lost 4 bases and the J segment 5 bases; nucleotides outside the gene matches: 11. This CDR3 is built from 15 residues. The V gene's germline CDR1 is SGHNT and CDR2 YYREEE (reference sequence). CDR3 sequence: CASSLSSGGSETQYF. The CDR3 region has the DNA TGTGCCAGCAGCCTCTCCTCGGGCGGGAGCGAGACCCAGTACTTC.

This rearrangement joins TRBV6-5 to TRBJ2-1, with 8 positions matching TRBD2. Germline CDR1 MNHEY, CDR2 SVGAGI. With 0 bases clipped from V and 1 base from J, the junction kept 2 bases outside the gene matches. The CDR3 extends over 16 amino acids. The CDR3 region is CASSYSIAGSYNEQFF. DNA for the CDR3: TGTGCCAGCAGTTACTCGATAGCGGGATCCTACAATGAGCAGTTCTTC.

In nucleotides, the CDR3 is TGTGCCAGCAGGCGGGGTTGGGGGATTCAGCCCCAGCATTTT. Amino acids: CASRRGWGIQPQHF. This chain links TRBV28 with TRBJ1-5; maybe TRBD1 (5 bases). Trimming removed 6 bases at V and 6 bases at J, with 15 bases between. Germline V gives CDR1 MDHEN, CDR2 SYDVKM. The CDR3 is 14 residues long.

The V gene is TRBV2, the J gene TRBJ2-2, with a tentative D call TRBD2 (6 bases). CDR1 is SNHLY and CDR2 is FYNNEI in the germline V gene. Trimming took off 5 bases at V and 7 bases at J, with 17 bases between the two ends. This CDR3 region has 15 residues. CDR3 residues: CASSRSGGINGELFF. In nucleotides, the CDR3 is TGTGCCAGCAGTAGATCCGGGGGTATTAACGGGGAGCTGTTTTTT. The variable domain in full, completed from reference TRBV2 and TRBJ2-2, reads EPEVTQTPSHQVTQMGQEVILRCVPISNHLYFYWYRQILGQKVEFLVSFYNNEISEKSEIFDDQFSVERPDGSNFTLKIRSTKLEDSAMYFCASSRSGGINGELFFGEGSRLTVL.

The chain combines TRBV18 with TRBJ2-1; TRBD2 agrees at 9 bases. There are 15 residues in the CDR3. The ends lost 1 base at V and 6 bases at J; junction bases unmatched: 4. CDR1 is KGHSH and CDR2 is LQKENI in the germline V gene. The CDR3 nucleotides read TGTGCCAGCTCACCACGAGCGGGAGGTTCCAATGAGCAGTTCTTC. Amino acids: CASSPRAGGSNEQFF.

DNA for the CDR3: TGCAGCGTGGAGGGACAGGGGAACGGGGAGCTGTTTTTT. As protein: CSVEGQGNGELFF. The chain combines TRBV29-1 with TRBJ2-2; 10 bases agree with TRBD1. The V and J ends lost 6 bases and 7 bases, in that order; junction bases with no gene match: 5. Germline V gives CDR1 SQVTM, CDR2 ANQGSEA. The CDR3 totals 13 residues.

The chain uses TRBV7-3 and TRBJ1-6; D may be TRBD1 (5 bases). Trimming cost V 5 bases and J 8 bases, with 16 bases left between them. The CDR3 covers 15 residues. Germline values: CDR1 SGHTA, CDR2 FQGTGA. The CDR3 nucleotides read TGTGCCAGCAGCCTCCAGGGTGGCCCCGATTCACCCCTCCACTTT. This encodes CASSLQGGPDSPLHF.

The rearrangement joins TRBV24-1 to TRBJ1-2, with 7 bases fitting TRBD1. After removal of 4 bases from V and 0 bases from J, the junction contained 10 bases not matched to a gene. The CDR3 spans 17 residues. Germline CDR1 and CDR2: KGHDR and SFDVKD. The CDR3: CATSERTGGETNYGYTF. Here the CDR3 DNA reads TGTGCCACCAGTGAGAGGACAGGAGGAGAAACTAACTATGGCTACACCTTC.

This clone occurred a few times. The V gene is TRBV24-1, the J gene TRBJ2-2; TRBD1 aligns across 7 bases. The length of the CDR3 is 15 residues. The trim removed 7 bases at V and 0 bases at J, leaving 4 bases unmatched. Germline V gene lookup returns CDR1 KGHDR and CDR2 SFDVKD. CDR3: CATRGQASNTGELFF. The CDR3 nucleotides are TGTGCCACCAGAGGACAGGCCTCGAACACCGGGGAGCTGTTTTTT.

V gene TRBV5-1 combines with J gene TRBJ2-3; the match to TRBD2 covers 11 bases. Germline V lookup: CDR1 SGHRS, CDR2 YFSETQ. Trimming at V came to 5 bases and at J to 0 bases, leaving 8 bases not matched to a gene. This CDR3 contains 17 residues. The CDR3 DNA is TGCGCCAGCAGTTCCCCGGGACTAGCGGAGAGCACAGATACGCAGTATTTT. This sequence encodes CASSSPGLAESTDTQYF.

The CDR3 DNA reads TGCGCCAGCAGCCCGACAGGGTTGTCCTATGGCTACACCTTC. Its translation: CASSPTGLSYGYTF. The gene calls are TRBV5-1 and TRBJ1-2; TRBD1 matches at 7 bases. Losses at the gene ends were 4 bases for V and 4 bases for J; bases not matched to a gene: 7. CDR1 and CDR2 (germline): SGHRS, YFSETQ. There are 14 residues in the CDR3.

This clone was detected ten times or more. The chain combines TRBV7-8 with TRBJ1-4; 7 positions match TRBD1. V lost 3 bases and J lost 10; bases outside the gene matches: 8. Germline values: CDR1 SGHVS, CDR2 FQNEAQ. CDR3 size: 14 residues. In DNA form, the CDR3 reads TGTGCCAGCAGCTTGTCCGACAGGGCCGGAAAACTGTTTTTT. This sequence encodes CASSLSDRAGKLFF.

This chain's CDR3 is CASSLAVPLAGSLYEQYF. The CDR3 bases are TGTGCCAGCAGCTTAGCCGTTCCACTAGCGGGGTCCCTCTACGAGCAGTACTTC. The chain combines TRBV7-2 with TRBJ2-7; 10 bases are shared with TRBD2. Germline values: CDR1 SGHTA, CDR2 FQGNSA. Trimming removed 0 bases from V and 3 bases from J; junction bases left unmatched: 11. The CDR3 is 18 amino acids.

The chain employs TRBV19 and TRBJ2-2, with TRBD1 identical over 8 bases. V shed 8 bases and J 4 bases; nucleotides not matched to a gene: 6. The germline V gene has CDR1 LNHDA and CDR2 SQIVND (reference sequence). The CDR3 is 14 residues long. The chain's CDR3 is CASARTGLTGELFF. The DNA for the CDR3 is TGTGCCAGTGCGAGGACAGGGCTCACCGGGGAGCTGTTTTTT. Variable domain in full (rest from reference TRBV19 and TRBJ2-2): DGGITQSPKYLFRKEGQNVTLSCEQNLNHDAMYWYRQDPGQGLRLIYYSQIVNDFQKGDIAEGYSVSREKKESFPLTVTSAQKNPTAFYLCASARTGLTGELFFGEGSRLTVL.

This rearrangement joins TRBV5-4 to TRBJ2-6; the D gene is possibly TRBD1 (5 bases). V was cut by 1 base and J by 2 bases, with 10 bases left in between. Per germline, CDR1 SGHNT and CDR2 YYREEE (reference sequence). The CDR3 runs 16 residues. CDR3 DNA: TGTGCCAGCAGCTTGCGGACACTCACTGGGGCCAACGTCCTGACTTTC. It codes for CASSLRTLTGANVLTF.